Listed below are T cell receptor beta chains from one sample, sequenced in a study of OX40 agonist ivuxolimab in advanced cancers. Libraries were prepared by immunoSEQ multiplex PCR; TCRdb keeps only in-frame clonotypes and omits some of them. The table shows just under 85,000 clones, with approximately 88% occurring only once. This material consisted of CD4+ or CD8+ T cells sorted from blood, taken in a trial of the OX40 agonist ivuxolimab. Source of these receptors: an adult with an advanced solid tumor such as melanoma, head and neck, liver or kidney cancer. Each CDR3 is given without its conserved first and last residue. The D gene is left open where the match is weak.

TRBV28	NA	13	TRBJ2-3	ASSLPGTSTDTQY
TRBV7-3	TRBD2	15	TRBJ2-3	ASSLRLAGGPTDTQY
TRBV2	NA	12	TRBJ2-7	AIERSRDSYEQY
TRBV6-5	NA	11	TRBJ2-1	ASAKYSYNEQF
TRBV9	NA	14	TRBJ1-5	ASSVSFGGINQPQH
TRBV1	NA	13	TRBJ2-5	TTRYGEGEVETQY
TRBV5-5	NA	11	TRBJ2-5	ASSWILLETQY
TRBV5-6	NA	11	TRBJ1-1	ASSPQGFTEAF
TRBV7-9	NA	12	TRBJ2-7	ASTLSTRGNEQY
TRBV28	TRBD1	10	TRBJ1-4	ASSPTGGKLF
TRBV7-3	NA	11	TRBJ1-1	ASSLEATTEAF
TRBV6-6	NA	9	TRBJ1-1	ASSPLTEAF
TRBV10-3	NA	14	TRBJ2-6	AITAGDLSGANVLT
TRBV9	NA	14	TRBJ2-2	ASSVGPKRNTGELF
TRBV18	NA	11	TRBJ2-1	ASSGQTYNEQF
TRBV6-1	NA	14	TRBJ2-5	ASSEWGQAGEETQY
TRBV6-5	TRBD1	13	TRBJ2-1	ASSDGTAVNNEQF
TRBV28	NA	10	TRBJ1-2	ASSLAPRGYT
TRBV5-1	NA	12	TRBJ2-5	ASSLRPVQETQY
TRBV6-5	TRBD2	13	TRBJ2-3	ASSYGSGGADTQY
TRBV25-1	NA	12	TRBJ1-2	ASRGDSGDYGYT
TRBV28	NA	12	TRBJ1-5	ASSQGTVDQPQH
TRBV11-3	NA	13	TRBJ2-1	ASSLGDSEVDEQF
TRBV19	TRBD2	13	TRBJ2-1	ASSIARGGYNEQF
TRBV7-2	TRBD1	13	TRBJ1-1	ASSLTTGKNTEAF
TRBV7-6	TRBD1	14	TRBJ2-5	ASSPSRDRLKETQY
TRBV15	TRBD2	13	TRBJ2-1	ATSIIAGGYNEQF
TRBV6-6	TRBD1	13	TRBJ1-1	ASSTGQGMNTEAF
TRBV6-6	TRBD1	14	TRBJ2-3	ASRPRTGGSTDTQY
TRBV10-3	TRBD1	12	TRBJ2-7	AIRTGQGTSEQY
TRBV6-5	NA	12	TRBJ2-7	ASSSGTALYEQY